A single sample gave rise to the 19 T cell receptor beta chains below, sequenced in a study of blood T cell repertoires in COVID-19 (dated by TCRdb to the early 2020s). Receptors were amplified or captured by the immunoSEQ multiplex PCR assay. This is the immuneACCESS table as TCRdb keeps it, with only in-frame sequences that have V and J called. A part of the clones is gone; compared with another copy, unresolved V genes explain less than half, and the rest is unexplained. Across this sample there are about 110,000 clones, with 65% to 80% seen only once. Of the sample, just under 20% is held by the ten largest clones. Material for sequencing was peripheral blood. These receptors originate from a woman in her 70s with acute or convalescent COVID-19.

This chain connects TRBV30 to TRBJ1-1; D is uncertain. Trimming pared 7 bases from V and 4 bases from J, leaving 16 bases between. Germline loops: CDR1 GTSNPN, CDR2 SVGIG (reference sequence). The CDR3 is made up of 13 amino acids. DNA of the CDR3: TGTGCCTCCCTCGGAGGGCGGGGCACTGAAGCTTTCTTT. It codes for CASLGGRGTEAFF.

The chain uses TRBV30 and TRBJ2-1; 9 nucleotides agree with TRBD2. The CDR3 consists of 12 residues. Trimming at V came to 5 bases and at J to 8 bases, leaving 4 bases not matched to a gene. CDR1 GTSNPN and CDR2 SVGIG come from the germline V gene (reference sequence). The CDR3 is CAWGGGAYEQFF. In nucleotides, the CDR3 is TGTGCCTGGGGCGGGGGGGCCTATGAGCAGTTCTTC.

The rearrangement joins TRBV18 to TRBJ2-1; 8 positions agree with TRBD1. Germline V CDR1 and CDR2: KGHSH, LQKENI. This CDR3 comprises 14 residues. V was pared by 5 bases and J by 6 bases, with 6 bases of the junction left unmatched. The CDR3: CASSSRTGSNEQFF. CDR3 nucleotide sequence: TGTGCCAGCTCATCGAGGACAGGGTCCAATGAGCAGTTCTTC. The entire variable domain, with the rest obtained from reference TRBV18 and TRBJ2-1, is as follows: NAGVMQNPRHLVRRRGQEARLRCSPMKGHSHVYWYRQLPEEGLKFMVYLQKENIIDESGMPKERFSAEFPKEGPSILRIQQVVRGDSAAYFCASSSRTGSNEQFFGPGTRLTVL.

This chain links TRBV6-5 with TRBJ1-6; TRBD1 matches 10 bases. Per germline, CDR1 MNHEY and CDR2 SVGAGI. The CDR3 contains 14 residues. Germline trimming cut 6 bases from V and 7 bases from J; bases unmatched to any gene: 3. The CDR3 reads CASRTGGQNSPLHF. The CDR3 nucleotides are TGTGCCAGCAGGACAGGGGGCCAAAATTCACCCCTCCACTTT.

The chain carries TRBV4-2 and TRBJ1-6; 9 bases map to TRBD1. V lost 1 base, J lost 4 bases, and 2 bases stayed unmatched. CDR1 and CDR2 (germline): LGHNA, YNFKEQ. This CDR3 comprises 16 residues. This CDR3 reads CASSQGTGVYNSPLHF. The DNA of the CDR3 is TGTGCCAGCAGCCAAGGGACAGGGGTATATAATTCACCCCTCCACTTT.

This clone was recorded once. CDR3 nucleotides: TGTGCCAGCAGTTCCCGGGTGAATGCCAGGCCAAAGGGGGCTGGGGCCAACGTCCTGACTTTC. Translated: CASSSRVNARPKGAGANVLTF. This chain links TRBV28 with TRBJ2-6, with D maybe TRBD1 (6 bases). The germline V gene encodes CDR1 MDHEN and CDR2 SYDVKM. V shed 4 bases and J shed 2 bases, with 27 bases lying between them. The CDR3 spans 21 residues.

V gene TRBV3-1 (or the pseudogene TRBV3-2) combines with J gene TRBJ2-2; D may be TRBD1 (6 bases). The CDR3 contains 17 residues. Deletions cut 0 bases from V and 4 bases from J, with 15 bases between. CDR1 and CDR2 (germline): LGHDT, YNNKEL (reference sequence). This CDR3 reads CASSQEGVDRSTGELFF. Here the CDR3 DNA reads TGTGCCAGCAGCCAAGAGGGGGTCGACAGGAGCACCGGGGAGCTGTTTTTT.

This rearrangement joins TRBV6-5 to TRBJ2-5; D is perhaps TRBD2 (6 bases). CDR1 is MNHEY, CDR2 SVGAGI, per germline. The ends were cut back, 6 bases at V and 7 bases at J, with 15 bases in the middle. The CDR3 sequence is 13 residues long. CDR3 sequence: CASSGGTGRTQYF. The CDR3 nucleotides read TGTGCCAGCAGCGGAGGGACTGGGAGGACCCAGTACTTC.

The V gene is TRBV5-4, the J gene TRBJ2-5; D gene unclear. V was clipped by 0 bases and J by 0 bases, with 6 bases between them. The CDR3 contains 14 residues. The germline gives CDR1 SGHNT, CDR2 YYREEE (reference sequence). The CDR3 protein is CASSLAVHQETQYF. DNA of the CDR3: TGTGCCAGCAGCTTGGCGGTACACCAAGAGACCCAGTACTTC.

V is TRBV19 and J is TRBJ2-7; perhaps TRBD1 as D (6 bases). V was pared by 6 bases and J by 6 bases, with 15 bases between. The CDR3 is 13 amino acids. Germline CDR1 and CDR2: LNHDA and SQIVND (reference sequence). The CDR3 coding sequence is TGTGCCAGTAGCACAGGGTTGATGGGCGAGCAGTACTTC. Protein: CASSTGLMGEQYF. Full variable domain (outside the CDR3, taken from reference TRBV19 and TRBJ2-7): DGGITQSPKYLFRKEGQNVTLSCEQNLNHDAMYWYRQDPGQGLRLIYYSQIVNDFQKGDIAEGYSVSREKKESFPLTVTSAQKNPTAFYLCASSTGLMGEQYFGPGTRLTVT.

The V and J genes are TRBV29-1 and TRBJ2-7, with D unresolved. Trimming took 4 bases from V and 5 from J, leaving 12 bases between them. The CDR3 contains 12 residues. Germline CDR1 and CDR2: SQVTM and ANQGSEA. CDR3 coding DNA: TGCAGCGTTGGCTTGTTGGGCAACGAGCAGTACTTC. Protein product: CSVGLLGNEQYF.

This clone has only a few counts. J is TRBJ1-1 and V is TRBV24-1, with TRBD1 as a possible D gene (6 bases). This CDR3 spans 15 amino acids. Deletions cut 7 bases from V and 1 base from J, with 15 bases between. Germline V gene sequence: CDR1 KGHDR, CDR2 SFDVKD. The CDR3 sequence is CATSSSDSKNTEAFF. In DNA form, the CDR3 reads TGTGCCACCAGCTCCTCGGACAGCAAGAACACTGAAGCTTTCTTT.

The chain carries TRBV6-2 or TRBV6-3 and TRBJ1-2, with TRBD1 matching over 8 bases. Germline V gene data show CDR1 as MNHEY and CDR2 as SVGEGT. The CDR3 runs to 12 residues. Trimming removed 4 bases from V and 8 bases from J; junction bases left unmatched: 3. DNA for the CDR3: TGTGCCAGCAGTTGGACAGGGAGCGGCTACACCTTC. Translated, it gives CASSWTGSGYTF.

The rearrangement uses TRBV5-8 and TRBJ2-1; D is possibly TRBD2 (6 bases). CDR1 SGHTS and CDR2 YDEGEE come from the germline V gene. CDR3 size: 14 residues. V was clipped by 2 bases and J by 10 bases, with 16 bases between them. The CDR3 DNA sequence: TGTGCCAGCAGCTTCCCAATAAGGGCGGGAGAGCAGTTCTTC. Encoded protein: CASSFPIRAGEQFF.

V usage is TRBV5-1 and J usage is TRBJ2-3; D might be TRBD2 (6 bases). The V end was cut by 0 bases, the J end by 5 bases, with 13 bases between. This CDR3 region has 15 residues. Germline V gives CDR1 SGHRS, CDR2 YFSETQ. The CDR3 nucleotides are TGCGCCAGCAGCTTGGCAGGGAGGTCTGGAGATACGCAGTATTTT. Translated, it gives CASSLAGRSGDTQYF.

This clone was counted a few times. This chain connects TRBV15 to TRBJ2-1, with a tentative D call TRBD2 (6 bases). The CDR3 sequence is 15 residues long. CDR1 is LNHNV, CDR2 YYDKDF, per germline (reference sequence). V was cut by 4 bases and J by 0 bases, with 10 bases left in between. This CDR3 is CATSKEGGSYNEQFF. Here the CDR3 DNA reads TGTGCCACCAGCAAGGAGGGCGGCTCCTACAATGAGCAGTTCTTC.

There are a few counts of this clone. This sequence joins TRBV9 and TRBJ2-1; 7 bases map to TRBD2. CDR1 is SGDLS, CDR2 YYNGEE, per germline. Trimming cost V 4 bases and J 4 bases; bases outside gene matches: 8. CDR3 length: 15 residues. CDR3 sequence reads: CASSSGRPLYNEQFF. CDR3 sequence (DNA): TGTGCCAGCAGCTCCGGGAGGCCTCTTTACAATGAGCAGTTCTTC.

V and J are TRBV30 and TRBJ1-2, with 12 bases aligning to TRBD1. CDR3 length equals 15 residues. The ends lost 0 bases at V and 5 bases at J; junction bases unmatched: 4. The V gene's germline CDR1 is GTSNPN and CDR2 SVGIG (reference sequence). CDR3 sequence: CAWSVGQGAEYGYTF. DNA of the CDR3: TGTGCCTGGAGTGTGGGACAGGGGGCAGAGTATGGCTACACCTTC.

CDR3 sequence (DNA): TGCGCCAGCAGCCAAGATATAAACAGGGGGGACTATGGCTACACCTTC. Encoded protein: CASSQDINRGDYGYTF. V and J are TRBV4-3 and TRBJ1-2; 8 bases align to TRBD1. The V segment lost 0 bases and the J segment 3 bases; nucleotides outside the gene matches: 6. CDR3 length equals 16 residues. Germline V gene lookup returns CDR1 LGHNA and CDR2 YSLEER.